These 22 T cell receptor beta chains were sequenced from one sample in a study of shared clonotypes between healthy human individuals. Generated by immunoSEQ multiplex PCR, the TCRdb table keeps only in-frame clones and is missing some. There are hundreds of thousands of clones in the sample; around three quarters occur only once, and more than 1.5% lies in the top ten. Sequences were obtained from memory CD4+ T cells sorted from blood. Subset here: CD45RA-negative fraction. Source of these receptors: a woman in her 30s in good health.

The CDR3: CASSPYSNQPQHF. The DNA of the CDR3 is TGTGCCAGCAGCCCCTATAGCAATCAGCCCCAGCATTTT. V and J are TRBV7-9 and TRBJ1-5; no definite D call. V lost 5 bases to trimming and J lost 0 bases, with 5 bases between them. The CDR3 extends over 13 amino acids. Germline CDR1 SEHNR, CDR2 FQNEAQ (reference sequence). Full variable domain (outside the CDR3, taken from reference TRBV7-9 and TRBJ1-5): DTGVSQNPRHKITKRGQNVTFRCDPISEHNRLYWYRQTLGQGPEFLTYFQNEAQLEKSRLLSDRFSAERPKGSFSTLEIQRTEQGDSAMYLCASSPYSNQPQHFGDGTRLSIL.

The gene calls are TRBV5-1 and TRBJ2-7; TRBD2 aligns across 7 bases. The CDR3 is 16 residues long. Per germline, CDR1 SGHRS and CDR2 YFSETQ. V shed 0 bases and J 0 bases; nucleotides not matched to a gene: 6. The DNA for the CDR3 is TGCGCCAGCAGCTTGGGGTCCGGGACTACCTCCTACGAGCAGTACTTC. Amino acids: CASSLGSGTTSYEQYF.

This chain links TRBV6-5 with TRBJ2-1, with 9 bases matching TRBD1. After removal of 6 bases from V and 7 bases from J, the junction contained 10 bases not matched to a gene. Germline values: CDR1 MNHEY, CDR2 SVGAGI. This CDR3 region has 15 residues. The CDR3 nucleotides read TGTGCCAGCAGGAAAACAGGGGGCGCAGGGAATGAGCAGTTCTTC. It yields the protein CASRKTGGAGNEQFF.

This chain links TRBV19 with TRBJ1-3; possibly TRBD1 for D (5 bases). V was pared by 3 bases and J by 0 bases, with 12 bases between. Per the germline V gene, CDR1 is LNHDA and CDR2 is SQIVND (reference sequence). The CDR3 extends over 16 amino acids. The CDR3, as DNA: TGTGCCAGTAGTATCCAAGGGGCCGGCTCTGGAAACACCATATATTTT. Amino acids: CASSIQGAGSGNTIYF.

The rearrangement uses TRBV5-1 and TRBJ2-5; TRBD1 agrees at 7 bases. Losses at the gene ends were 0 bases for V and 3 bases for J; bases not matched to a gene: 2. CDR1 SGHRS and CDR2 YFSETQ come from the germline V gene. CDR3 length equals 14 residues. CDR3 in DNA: TGCGCCAGCAGCTTGGGGGACAGAAAAGAGACCCAGTACTTC. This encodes CASSLGDRKETQYF.

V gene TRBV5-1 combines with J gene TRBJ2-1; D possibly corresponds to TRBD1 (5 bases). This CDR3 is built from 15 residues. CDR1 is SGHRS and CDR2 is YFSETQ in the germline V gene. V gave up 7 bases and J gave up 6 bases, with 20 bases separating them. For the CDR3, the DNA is TGCGCCAGCGAAATAGGGGCGAACTGGGGCAATGAGCAGTTCTTC. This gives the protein CASEIGANWGNEQFF.

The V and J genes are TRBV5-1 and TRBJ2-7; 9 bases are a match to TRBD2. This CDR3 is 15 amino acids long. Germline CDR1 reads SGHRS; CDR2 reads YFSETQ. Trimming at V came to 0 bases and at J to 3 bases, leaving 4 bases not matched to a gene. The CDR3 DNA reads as TGCGCCAGCAGCTTGGGGGCAGCGGGAGGCTACGAGCAGTACTTC. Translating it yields CASSLGAAGGYEQYF.

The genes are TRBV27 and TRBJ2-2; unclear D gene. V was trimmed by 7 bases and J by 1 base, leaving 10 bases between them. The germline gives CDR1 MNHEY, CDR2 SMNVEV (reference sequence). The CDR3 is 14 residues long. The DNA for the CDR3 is TGTGCCAGCAAGGGCGAATGGAACACCGGGGAGCTGTTTTTT. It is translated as CASKGEWNTGELFF.

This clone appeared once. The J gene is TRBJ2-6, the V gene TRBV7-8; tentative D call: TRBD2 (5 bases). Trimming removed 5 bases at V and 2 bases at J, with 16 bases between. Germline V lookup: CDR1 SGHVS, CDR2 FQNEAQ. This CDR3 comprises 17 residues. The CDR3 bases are TGTGCCAGCAGCCCAGCCCCCGAGAGGGCTGGGGCCAACGTCCTGACTTTC. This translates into CASSPAPERAGANVLTF.

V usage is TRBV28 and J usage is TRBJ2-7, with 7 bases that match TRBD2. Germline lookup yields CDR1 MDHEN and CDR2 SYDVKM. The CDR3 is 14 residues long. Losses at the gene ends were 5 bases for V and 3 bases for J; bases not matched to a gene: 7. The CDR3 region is CASSISTSVYEQYF. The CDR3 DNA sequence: TGTGCCAGCAGTATATCAACTAGCGTCTACGAGCAGTACTTC.

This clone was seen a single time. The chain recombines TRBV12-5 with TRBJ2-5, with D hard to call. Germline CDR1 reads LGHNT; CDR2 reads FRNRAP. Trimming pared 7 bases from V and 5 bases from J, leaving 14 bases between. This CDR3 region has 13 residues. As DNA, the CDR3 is TGTGCTAGTGCCCGGGCCCTGGGGGAGACCCAGTACTTC. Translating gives CASARALGETQYF.

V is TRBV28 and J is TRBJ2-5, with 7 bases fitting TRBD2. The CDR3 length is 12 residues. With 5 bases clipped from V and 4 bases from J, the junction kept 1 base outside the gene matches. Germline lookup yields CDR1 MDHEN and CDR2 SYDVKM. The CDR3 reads CASSGGGETQYF. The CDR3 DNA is TGTGCCAGCAGTGGCGGGGGAGAGACCCAGTACTTC.

This CDR3 is CASSSPSRRDHEQYF. Written as DNA, the CDR3 is TGTGCCAGCAGTTCTCCGTCTAGGCGGGACCACGAGCAGTACTTC. The chain is built from TRBV6-5 and TRBJ2-7; a possible D gene is TRBD2 (6 bases). The CDR3 has 15 amino acids. From germline, CDR1 is MNHEY and CDR2 SVGAGI. V lost 4 bases to trimming and J lost 5 bases, with 18 bases between them.

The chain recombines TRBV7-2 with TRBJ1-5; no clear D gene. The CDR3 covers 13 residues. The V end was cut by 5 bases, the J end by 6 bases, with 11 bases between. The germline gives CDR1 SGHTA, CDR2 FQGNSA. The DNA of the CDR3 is TGTGCCAGCAGCCGCGACGGAGTTCAGCCCCAGCATTTT. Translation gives CASSRDGVQPQHF.

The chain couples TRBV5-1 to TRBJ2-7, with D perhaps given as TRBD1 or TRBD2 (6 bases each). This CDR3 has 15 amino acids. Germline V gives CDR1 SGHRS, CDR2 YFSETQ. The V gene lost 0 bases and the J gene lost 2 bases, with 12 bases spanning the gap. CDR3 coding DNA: TGCGCCAGCAGCTTGGCCAAGGGGGGAACCTACGAGCAGTACTTC. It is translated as CASSLAKGGTYEQYF. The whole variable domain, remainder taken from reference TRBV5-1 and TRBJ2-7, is KAGVTQTPRYLIKTRGQQVTLSCSPISGHRSVSWYQQTPGQGLQFLFEYFSETQRNKGNFPGRFSGRQFSNSRSEMNVSTLELGDSALYLCASSLAKGGTYEQYFGPGTRLTVT.

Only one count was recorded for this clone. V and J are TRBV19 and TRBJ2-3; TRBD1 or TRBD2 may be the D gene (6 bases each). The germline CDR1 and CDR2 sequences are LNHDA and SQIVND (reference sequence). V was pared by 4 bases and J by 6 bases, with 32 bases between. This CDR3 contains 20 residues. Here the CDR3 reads CASSNRPSGTGAFGGDTQYF. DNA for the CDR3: TGTGCCAGTAGTAACCGGCCCTCCGGGACTGGGGCCTTCGGGGGCGATACGCAGTATTTT.

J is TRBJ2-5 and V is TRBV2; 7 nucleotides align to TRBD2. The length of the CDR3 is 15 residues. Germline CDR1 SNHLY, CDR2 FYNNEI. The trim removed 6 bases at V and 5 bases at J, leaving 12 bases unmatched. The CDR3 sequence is CASSPLRGEGETQYF. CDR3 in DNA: TGTGCCAGCAGCCCCCTCCGGGGGGAGGGGGAGACCCAGTACTTC.

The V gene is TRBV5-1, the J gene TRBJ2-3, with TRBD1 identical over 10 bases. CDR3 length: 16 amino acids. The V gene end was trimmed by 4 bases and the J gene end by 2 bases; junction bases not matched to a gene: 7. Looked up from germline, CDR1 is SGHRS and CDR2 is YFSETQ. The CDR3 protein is CASSPGTGAFTDTQYF. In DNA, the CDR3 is TGCGCCAGCAGCCCCGGGACAGGGGCTTTCACAGATACGCAGTATTTT.

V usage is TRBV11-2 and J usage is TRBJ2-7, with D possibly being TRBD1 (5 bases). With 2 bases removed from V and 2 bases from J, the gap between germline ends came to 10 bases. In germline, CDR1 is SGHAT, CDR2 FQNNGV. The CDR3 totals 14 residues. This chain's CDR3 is CASSLYETAYEQYF. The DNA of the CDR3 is TGTGCCAGCAGCTTATATGAGACAGCCTACGAGCAGTACTTC.

The CDR3 sequence is CASSLRWSLDQPQHF. CDR3 nucleotides: TGTGCCAGCAGTTTACGCTGGTCATTGGACCAGCCCCAGCATTTT. The chain is built from TRBV27 and TRBJ1-5; D is unclear. In germline, CDR1 is MNHEY, CDR2 SMNVEV (reference sequence). The CDR3 has 15 amino acids. With 2 bases removed from V and 7 bases from J, the gap between germline ends came to 15 bases.

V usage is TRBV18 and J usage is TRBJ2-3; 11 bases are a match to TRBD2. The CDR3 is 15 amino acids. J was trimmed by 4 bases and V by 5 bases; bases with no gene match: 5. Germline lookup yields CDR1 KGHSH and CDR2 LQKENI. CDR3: CASSALAGGSDTQYF. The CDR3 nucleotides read TGTGCCAGCTCAGCGCTAGCGGGAGGTTCAGATACGCAGTATTTT.

The CDR3 loop is CAISEYSGRYEQYF. CDR3 DNA sequence: TGTGCCATCAGTGAGTATAGCGGGAGATACGAGCAGTACTTC. The chain recombines TRBV10-3 with TRBJ2-7, with 9 nucleotides matching TRBD2. V was clipped by 1 base and J by 4 bases; unmatched bases: 2. The CDR3 loop spans 14 amino acids. Germline V gives CDR1 ENHRY, CDR2 SYGVKD.